This TCR beta chain was retrieved from a study of cytomegalovirus exposure and HLA in healthy donors. Looking at the study overall: From donors who were HLA-typed, an early data release held about 85 million unique TCRs. Falling in the Caucasian-associated ancestry cluster were 81% of a few hundred genotyped donors.

CDR1 and CDR2 (germline): MDHEN, SYDVKM. V was cut by 9 bases and J by 0 bases, with 14 bases left in between. The CDR3 has 14 residues. PCR employed 60 Vbeta and 13 Jbeta primers. Sequenced by immunoSEQ multiplex PCR; TCRdb stores in-frame clones only, minus some. The profile covers about 160,000 clones, with roughly 80% appearing a single time and around 2.2% taken by the ten largest. The sequenced material came from PBMCs. The receptor's source is a man aged 50-60 years in good health and CMV-seropositive. V usage is TRBV28 and J usage is TRBJ1-1; maybe TRBD1 (6 bases). In DNA form, the CDR3 reads TGTGCCAGTTGTCCGGGACAATTGAACACTGAAGCTTTCTTT. This translates into CASCPGQLNTEAFF.